A single sample gave rise to the 20 T cell receptor beta chains below, sequenced in a study of human T cells and chemical hapten exposure. TCRdb passed the RACE reads through MiXCR, listing each CDR3 protein once. The repertoire holds tens of thousands of distinct CDR3 sequences, about 9% seen once, with 13% in the top ten. Time point specified: patch test 1, 2 weeks after DPC sensitization. The treatment is: therapeutic diphenylcyclopropenone sensitization with weekly scalp DPC. The input for sequencing was whole blood, taken in connection with sensitization to the hapten diphenylcyclopropenone (DPC). Receptor source: a woman between 40 and 55 years old with alopecia areata. Some clones in this sample may be carry-over from other donors' samples.

This clonotype was detected many times. The rearrangement uses TRBV12-3 or TRBV12-4 and TRBJ2-2, with 9 nucleotides matching TRBD1. Trimming took 6 bases from V and 1 from J; bases not matched to a gene: 3. The CDR3 loop spans 15 amino acids. Here the CDR3 reads CASRGQGLNTGELFF. The CDR3 DNA is TGTGCCAGCAGAGGACAGGGGCTGAACACCGGGGAGCTGTTTTTT.

This clonotype appeared a few times. This chain joins TRBV5-1 and TRBJ2-6, with D possibly being TRBD2 (7 bases). The length of the CDR3 is 18 residues. Trimming removed 4 bases from V and 2 bases from J, with 19 bases in between. The V gene's germline CDR1 is SGHRS and CDR2 YFSETQ. CDR3 region: CASSLGGLSRAGANVLTF. In nucleotides, the CDR3 is TGCGCCAGCAGCCTGGGGGGGCTAAGCCGGGCTGGGGCCAACGTCCTGACTTTC.

This clonotype was seen many times. The chain links TRBV12-3 or TRBV12-4 to TRBJ2-3; maybe TRBD2 (7 bases). Trimming pared 6 bases from V and 5 bases from J, leaving 21 bases between. This CDR3 is 16 amino acids long. Here the CDR3 reads CASSPMRGGREDTQYF. The DNA of the CDR3 is TGTGCCAGCAGCCCCATGAGGGGGGGCCGAGAAGATACGCAGTATTTT.

This clonotype was found many times. The chain combines TRBV12-3 or TRBV12-4 with TRBJ2-1; D might be TRBD2 (7 bases). Trimming took 10 bases from V and 3 from J, leaving 16 bases between them. The CDR3 has 14 amino acids. The CDR3 DNA reads TGTGCCACCCGGGGGCGGGGGAACTACAATGAGCAGTTCTTC. Translation gives CATRGRGNYNEQFF.

This clonotype has more than one count but fewer than ten. The chain employs TRBV5-5 and TRBJ2-3; a weak D match, TRBD1 (6 bases). The V end lost 5 bases, the J end lost 1 base, and 14 bases lay between the germline ends. Germline V gene sequence: CDR1 SGHKS, CDR2 YYEKEE (reference sequence). This CDR3 region has 15 residues. The DNA for the CDR3 is TGTGCCAGCAGTTCCGCGTGGGGGCGCACAGATACGCAGTATTTT. Encoded protein: CASSSAWGRTDTQYF.

This clonotype has a count of ten or more. The chain combines TRBV9 with TRBJ2-7, with 7 bases that match TRBD1. V was clipped by 4 bases and J by 2 bases; unmatched bases: 6. CDR1 and CDR2 from the germline V gene are SGDLS and YYNGEE. CDR3 length: 14 residues. The CDR3 loop reads CASSRAGTAYEQYF. CDR3 sequence (DNA): TGTGCCAGCAGCCGGGCCGGGACAGCCTACGAGCAGTACTTC.

This clonotype has at least ten counts. The chain is built from TRBV6-6 and TRBJ1-5, with a possible D match to TRBD1 (6 bases). The CDR3 length is 15 residues. The germline V gene encodes CDR1 MNHNY and CDR2 SVGAGI (reference sequence). Between the trimmed V and J ends, which lost 1 base and 1 base, there was a span of 8 bases. The CDR3 is CASSYFGQSNQPQHF. The CDR3, as DNA: TGTGCCAGCAGTTACTTCGGACAGAGCAATCAGCCCCAGCATTTT.

This clonotype was seen more than once but under ten times. V usage is TRBV13 and J usage is TRBJ2-2; 7 bases agree with TRBD1. V was clipped by 5 bases and J by 1 base; unmatched bases: 4. There are 15 residues in the CDR3. Germline V lookup: CDR1 PRHDT, CDR2 FYEKMQ (reference sequence). The CDR3 DNA follows: TGTGCCAGCAGCGGTGACAGGGAGAACACCGGGGAGCTGTTTTTT. Its protein product is CASSGDRENTGELFF.

V usage is TRBV5-1 and J usage is TRBJ1-6; D is undetermined. This CDR3 has 16 amino acids. Germline-derived CDR1 and CDR2 are SGHRS and YFSETQ. Deletions cut 2 bases from V and 0 bases from J, with 9 bases between. CDR3 sequence (DNA): TGCGCCAGCAGCTTTACCGACGGCTCCTATAATTCACCCCTCCACTTT. Its translation is CASSFTDGSYNSPLHF.

This clonotype was picked up a small number of times. This sequence joins TRBV27 and TRBJ2-6; D might be TRBD2 (5 bases). V lost 11 bases and J 0 bases, leaving 17 bases between the germline ends. The CDR3 totals 16 residues. The germline CDR1 and CDR2 sequences are MNHEY and SMNVEV (reference sequence). The CDR3 DNA follows: TGTGCCGGCCGTGAGGAGGTCATCTCTGGGGCCAACGTCCTGACTTTC. Translated: CAGREEVISGANVLTF.

This clonotype was found many times. The chain carries TRBV11-3 and TRBJ2-2; TRBD1 is a possible D gene (5 bases). With 3 bases removed from V and 0 bases from J, the gap between germline ends came to 8 bases. Germline CDR1 is SGHNT and CDR2 is YENEEA. The CDR3 consists of 15 residues. The CDR3 nucleotides read TGTGCCAGCAGCTTTGCAGGGACGAACACCGGGGAGCTGTTTTTT. Its protein is CASSFAGTNTGELFF.

This clonotype was seen many times. V usage is TRBV5-4 and J usage is TRBJ1-3; 7 positions agree with TRBD1. Losses at the gene ends were 9 bases for V and 2 bases for J; bases not matched to a gene: 14. This CDR3 region has 16 residues. Germline CDR1 SGHNT, CDR2 YYREEE (reference sequence). CDR3 in DNA: TGTGCCATCCAAATACGGGACAGAGGAACTGGAAACACCATATATTTT. Its translation: CAIQIRDRGTGNTIYF.

The chain recombines TRBV5-1 with TRBJ2-6, with D maybe TRBD1 (5 bases). The V end lost 0 bases, the J end lost 2 bases, and 6 bases lay between the germline ends. Germline CDR1 SGHRS, CDR2 YFSETQ. CDR3 length equals 15 residues. CDR3 amino acids: CASSLGGTGANVLTF. The CDR3 coding sequence is TGCGCCAGCAGCTTGGGGGGCACTGGGGCCAACGTCCTGACTTTC.

The genes are TRBV4-2 and TRBJ2-3; TRBD1 agrees at 10 bases. In germline, CDR1 is LGHNA, CDR2 YNFKEQ. This CDR3 contains 17 residues. The trim removed 2 bases at V and 5 bases at J, leaving 10 bases unmatched. Here the CDR3 reads CASSQNPPGQGEDTQYF. DNA of the CDR3: TGTGCCAGCAGCCAAAACCCACCCGGACAGGGGGAAGATACGCAGTATTTT.

V usage is TRBV2 and J usage is TRBJ1-5; 7 bases are a match to TRBD1. The CDR3 is 12 amino acids. Germline assignment: CDR1 SNHLY and CDR2 FYNNEI. J lost 6 bases, V lost 4 bases, and 0 bases had no gene match. CDR3 in amino acids: CASSGTGQPQHF. The CDR3 DNA reads as TGTGCCAGCAGTGGGACAGGTCAGCCCCAGCATTTT.

This clonotype was seen at least ten times. The V and J genes are TRBV4-3 and TRBJ2-3; TRBD2 agrees at 9 bases. Germline assignment: CDR1 LGHNA and CDR2 YSLEER. The length of the CDR3 is 16 residues. The V segment lost 3 bases and the J segment 5 bases; nucleotides outside the gene matches: 9. The CDR3, as DNA: TGCGCCAGCAGCCACCTTAGCGGGGGCCGGGGAGATACGCAGTATTTT. Amino acids: CASSHLSGGRGDTQYF.

This clonotype appeared many times. The chain couples TRBV18 to TRBJ2-5, with D maybe TRBD2 (5 bases). The CDR3 covers 12 residues. Trimming took off 2 bases at V and 6 bases at J, with 7 bases between the two ends. Germline CDR1 and CDR2: KGHSH and LQKENI. The CDR3 sequence: CASSPEGKTQYF. DNA for the CDR3: TGTGCCAGCTCACCAGAGGGAAAGACCCAGTACTTC.

A few counts support this clonotype. This rearrangement joins TRBV4-1 to TRBJ1-5; D is uncertain. CDR1 and CDR2 from the germline V gene are MGHRA and YSYEKL. Trimming took 1 base from V and 2 from J, leaving 9 bases between them. This CDR3 has 15 amino acids. The CDR3 DNA reads TGCGCCAGCAGCCAAGGTCCGACGGGCAATCAGCCCCAGCATTTT. The encoded protein is CASSQGPTGNQPQHF.

V is TRBV3-1 and J is TRBJ1-2; 9 nucleotides line up with TRBD1. The V gene's germline CDR1 is LGHDT and CDR2 YNNKEL (reference sequence). The V gene end was trimmed by 4 bases and the J gene end by 7 bases; junction bases not matched to a gene: 10. The CDR3 loop spans 15 amino acids. The CDR3 loop reads CASSPSTGGFGGYTF. For the CDR3, the DNA is TGTGCCAGCAGCCCATCAACAGGGGGCTTTGGTGGCTACACCTTC.

This clonotype showed up just a few times. The chain uses TRBV7-9 and TRBJ1-4; D remains ambiguous. The CDR3 extends over 15 amino acids. The germline V and J ends were trimmed by 4 bases and 7 bases, with 16 bases remaining between them. The germline CDR1 and CDR2 sequences are SEHNR and FQNEAQ (reference sequence). The CDR3 coding sequence is TGTGCCAGCAGCTCAACGTCCTCCGGGAGTGAAAAACTGTTTTTT. It codes for CASSSTSSGSEKLFF.